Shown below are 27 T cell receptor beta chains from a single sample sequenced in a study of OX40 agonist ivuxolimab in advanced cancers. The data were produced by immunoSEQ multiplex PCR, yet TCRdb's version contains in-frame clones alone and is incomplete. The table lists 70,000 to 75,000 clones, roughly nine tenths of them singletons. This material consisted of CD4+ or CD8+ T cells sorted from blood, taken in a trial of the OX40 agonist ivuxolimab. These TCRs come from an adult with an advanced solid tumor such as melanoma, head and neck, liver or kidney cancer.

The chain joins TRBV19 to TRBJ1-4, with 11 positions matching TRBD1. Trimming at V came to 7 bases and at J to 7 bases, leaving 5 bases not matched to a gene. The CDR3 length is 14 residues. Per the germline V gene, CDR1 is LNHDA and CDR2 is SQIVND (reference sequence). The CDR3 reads CASNSGQGVEKLFF. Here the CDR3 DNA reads TGTGCCAGTAACTCGGGACAGGGGGTTGAAAAACTGTTTTTT.

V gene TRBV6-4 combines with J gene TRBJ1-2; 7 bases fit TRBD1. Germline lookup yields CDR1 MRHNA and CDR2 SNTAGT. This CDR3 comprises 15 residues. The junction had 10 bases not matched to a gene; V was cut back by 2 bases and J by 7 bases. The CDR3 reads CASSDGNRGVGGYTF. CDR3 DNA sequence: TGTGCCAGCAGTGACGGGAACAGGGGCGTTGGTGGCTACACCTTC.

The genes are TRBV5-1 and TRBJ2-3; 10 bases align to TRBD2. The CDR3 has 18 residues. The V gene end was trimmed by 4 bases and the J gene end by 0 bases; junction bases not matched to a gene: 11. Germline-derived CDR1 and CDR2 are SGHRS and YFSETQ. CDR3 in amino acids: CASSRAGTSVPSTDTQYF. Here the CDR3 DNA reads TGCGCCAGCAGCAGGGCCGGGACTAGCGTTCCTAGCACAGATACGCAGTATTTT.

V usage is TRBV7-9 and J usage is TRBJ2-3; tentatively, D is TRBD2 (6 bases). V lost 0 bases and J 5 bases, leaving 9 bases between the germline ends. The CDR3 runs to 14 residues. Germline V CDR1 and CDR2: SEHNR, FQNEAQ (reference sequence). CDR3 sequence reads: CASSLAGGKDTQYF. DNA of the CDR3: TGTGCCAGCAGCTTAGCGGGAGGCAAAGATACGCAGTATTTT.

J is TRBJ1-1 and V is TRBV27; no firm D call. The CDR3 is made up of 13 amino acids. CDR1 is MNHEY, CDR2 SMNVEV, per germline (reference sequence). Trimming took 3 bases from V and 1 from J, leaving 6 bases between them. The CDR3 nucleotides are TGTGCCAGCAGTTTGCGGGAGAACACTGAAGCTTTCTTT. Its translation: CASSLRENTEAFF.

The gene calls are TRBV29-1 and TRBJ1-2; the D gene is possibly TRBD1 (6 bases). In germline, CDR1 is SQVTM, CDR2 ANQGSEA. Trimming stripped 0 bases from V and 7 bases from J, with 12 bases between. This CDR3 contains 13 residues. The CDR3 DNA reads TGCAGCGTTGAAGAAGACAGGCTATCTGGCTACACCTTC. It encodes CSVEEDRLSGYTF.

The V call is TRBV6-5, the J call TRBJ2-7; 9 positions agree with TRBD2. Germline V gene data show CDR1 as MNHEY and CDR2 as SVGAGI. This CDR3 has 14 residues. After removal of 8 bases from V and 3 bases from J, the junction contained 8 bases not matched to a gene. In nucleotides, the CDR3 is TGTGCCAGCTCCCCGGTTAGCGGGGGCTACGAGCAGTACTTC. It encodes CASSPVSGGYEQYF.

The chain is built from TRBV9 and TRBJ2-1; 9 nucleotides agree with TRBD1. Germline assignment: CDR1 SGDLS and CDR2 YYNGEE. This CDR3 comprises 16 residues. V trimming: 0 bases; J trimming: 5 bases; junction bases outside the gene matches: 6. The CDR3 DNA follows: TGTGCCAGCAGCGTAGCTTTAGGACAGGGGAACAATGAGCAGTTCTTC. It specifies CASSVALGQGNNEQFF.

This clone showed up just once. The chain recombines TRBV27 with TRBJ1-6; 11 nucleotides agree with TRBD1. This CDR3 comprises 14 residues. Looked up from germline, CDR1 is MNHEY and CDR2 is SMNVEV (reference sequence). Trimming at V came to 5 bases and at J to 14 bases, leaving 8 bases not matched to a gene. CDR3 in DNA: TGTGCCAGCAGTCTCGGGACAGGGGGACGGGCCCTCCACTTT. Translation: CASSLGTGGRALHF.

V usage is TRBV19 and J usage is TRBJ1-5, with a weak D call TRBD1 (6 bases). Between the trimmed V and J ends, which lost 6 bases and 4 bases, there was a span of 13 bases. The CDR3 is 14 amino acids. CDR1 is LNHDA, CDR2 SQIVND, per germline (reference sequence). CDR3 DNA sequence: TGTGCCAGTAGCCCGACAGGAGGGAATCAGCCCCAGCATTTT. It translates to CASSPTGGNQPQHF.

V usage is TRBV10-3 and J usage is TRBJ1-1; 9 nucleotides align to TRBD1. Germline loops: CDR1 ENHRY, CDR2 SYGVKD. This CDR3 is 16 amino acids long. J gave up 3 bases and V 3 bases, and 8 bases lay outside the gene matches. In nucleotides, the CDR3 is TGTGCCATCAGTGAAGGACAGGGGCTTCGGGACACTGAAGCTTTCTTT. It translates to CAISEGQGLRDTEAFF.

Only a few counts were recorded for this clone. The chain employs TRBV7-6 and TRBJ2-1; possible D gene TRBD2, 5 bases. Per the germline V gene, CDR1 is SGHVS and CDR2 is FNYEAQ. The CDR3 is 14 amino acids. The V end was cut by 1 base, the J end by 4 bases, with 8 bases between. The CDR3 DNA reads TGTGCCAGCAGCTTAGTACTAGGGTACAATGAGCAGTTCTTC. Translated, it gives CASSLVLGYNEQFF.

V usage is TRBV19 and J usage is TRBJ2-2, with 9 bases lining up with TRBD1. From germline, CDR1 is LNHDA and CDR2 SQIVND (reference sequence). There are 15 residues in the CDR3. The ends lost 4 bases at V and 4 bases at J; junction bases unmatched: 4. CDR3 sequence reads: CASSTTGQGTGELFF. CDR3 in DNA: TGTGCCAGTAGTACAACGGGACAGGGCACCGGGGAGCTGTTTTTT.

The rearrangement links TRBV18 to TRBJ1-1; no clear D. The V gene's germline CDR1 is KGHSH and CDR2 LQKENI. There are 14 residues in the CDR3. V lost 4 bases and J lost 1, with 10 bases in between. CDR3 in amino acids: CASSRFDGNTEAFF. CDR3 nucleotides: TGTGCCAGCTCACGATTCGACGGGAACACTGAAGCTTTCTTT.

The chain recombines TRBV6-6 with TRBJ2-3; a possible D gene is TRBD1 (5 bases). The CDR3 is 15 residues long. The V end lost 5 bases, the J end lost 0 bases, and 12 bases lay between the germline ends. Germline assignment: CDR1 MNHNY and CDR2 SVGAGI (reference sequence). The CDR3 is CASSTQGLSTDTQYF. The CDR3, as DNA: TGTGCCAGCAGTACCCAGGGCCTTAGCACAGATACGCAGTATTTT.

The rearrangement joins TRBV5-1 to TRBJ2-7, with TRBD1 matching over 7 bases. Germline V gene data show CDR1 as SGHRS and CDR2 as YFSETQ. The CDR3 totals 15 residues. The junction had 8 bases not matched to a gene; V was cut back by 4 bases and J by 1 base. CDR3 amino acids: CASSQRQGVSYEQYF. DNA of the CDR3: TGCGCCAGCAGCCAGAGGCAGGGGGTTTCCTACGAGCAGTACTTC.

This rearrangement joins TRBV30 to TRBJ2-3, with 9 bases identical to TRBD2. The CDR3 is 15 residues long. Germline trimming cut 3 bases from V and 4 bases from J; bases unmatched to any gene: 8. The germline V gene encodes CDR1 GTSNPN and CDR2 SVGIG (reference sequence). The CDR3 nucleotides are TGTGCCTGGAGCGCACGGGTAGCGGGGGCAGATACGCAGTATTTT. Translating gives CAWSARVAGADTQYF. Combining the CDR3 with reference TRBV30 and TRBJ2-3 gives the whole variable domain SQTIHQWPATLVQPVGSPLSLECTVEGTSNPNLYWYRQAAGRGLQLLFYSVGIGQISSEVPQNLSASRPQDRQFILSSKKLLLSDSGFYLCAWSARVAGADTQYFGPGTRLTVL.

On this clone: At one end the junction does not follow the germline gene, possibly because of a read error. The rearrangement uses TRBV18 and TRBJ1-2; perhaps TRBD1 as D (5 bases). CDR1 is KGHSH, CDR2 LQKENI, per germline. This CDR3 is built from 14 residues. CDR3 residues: CASSPPTGTYGYAF. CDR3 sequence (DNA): TGTGCCAGCTCACCACCGACGGGGACTTATGGCTACGCCTTC. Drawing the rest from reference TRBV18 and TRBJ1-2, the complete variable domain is NAGVMQNPRHLVRRRGQEARLRCSPMKGHSHVYWYRQLPEEGLKFMVYLQKENIIDESGMPKERFSAEFPKEGPSILRIQQVVRGDSAAYFCASSPPTGTYGYAFGSGTRLTVV.

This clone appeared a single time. For the CDR3, the DNA is TGTGCCAGCAGCCAAGCGGTCCTAGCGGGGGGCAATGAGCAGTTCTTC. As protein: CASSQAVLAGGNEQFF. The V and J genes are TRBV14 and TRBJ2-1, with 11 bases fitting TRBD2. CDR3 length: 16 amino acids. Germline assignment: CDR1 SGHDN and CDR2 FVKESK. The V gene end was trimmed by 1 base and the J gene end by 6 bases; junction bases not matched to a gene: 5.

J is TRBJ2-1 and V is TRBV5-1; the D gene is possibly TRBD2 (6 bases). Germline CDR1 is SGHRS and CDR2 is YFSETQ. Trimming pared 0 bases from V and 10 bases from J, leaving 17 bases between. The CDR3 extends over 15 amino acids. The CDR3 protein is CASSLEAGRMGEQFF. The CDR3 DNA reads TGCGCCAGCAGCTTGGAAGCCGGGAGAATGGGGGAGCAGTTCTTC.

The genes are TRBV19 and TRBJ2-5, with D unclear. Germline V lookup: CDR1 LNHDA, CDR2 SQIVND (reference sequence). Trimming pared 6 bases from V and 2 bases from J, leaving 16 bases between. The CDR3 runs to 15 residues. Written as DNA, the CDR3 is TGTGCCAGTAGACCCACCGTCGCCGGTCAAGAGACCCAGTACTTC. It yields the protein CASRPTVAGQETQYF. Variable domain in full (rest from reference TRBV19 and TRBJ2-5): DGGITQSPKYLFRKEGQNVTLSCEQNLNHDAMYWYRQDPGQGLRLIYYSQIVNDFQKGDIAEGYSVSREKKESFPLTVTSAQKNPTAFYLCASRPTVAGQETQYFGPGTRLLVL.

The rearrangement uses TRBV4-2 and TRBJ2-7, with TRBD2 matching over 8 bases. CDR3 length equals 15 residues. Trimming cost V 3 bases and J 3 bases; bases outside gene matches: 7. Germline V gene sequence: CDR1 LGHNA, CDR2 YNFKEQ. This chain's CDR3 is CASSQEAGAGYEQYF. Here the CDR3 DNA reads TGTGCCAGCAGCCAGGAAGCGGGAGCAGGCTACGAGCAGTACTTC.

The CDR3 region is CSAQNRETQYF. CDR3 sequence (DNA): TGCAGTGCGCAGAACCGAGAGACCCAGTACTTC. This chain joins TRBV20-1 and TRBJ2-5, with D uncertain. The germline gives CDR1 DFQATT, CDR2 SNEGSKA (reference sequence). There are 11 residues in the CDR3. V was cut by 6 bases and J by 4 bases, with 9 bases left in between.

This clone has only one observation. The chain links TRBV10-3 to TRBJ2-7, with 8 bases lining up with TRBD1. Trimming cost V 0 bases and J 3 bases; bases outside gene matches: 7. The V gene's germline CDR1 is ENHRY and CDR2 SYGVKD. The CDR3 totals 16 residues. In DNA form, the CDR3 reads TGTGCCATCAGTGAGTCAGGACAGGGTAATGGCTACGAGCAGTACTTC. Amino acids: CAISESGQGNGYEQYF.

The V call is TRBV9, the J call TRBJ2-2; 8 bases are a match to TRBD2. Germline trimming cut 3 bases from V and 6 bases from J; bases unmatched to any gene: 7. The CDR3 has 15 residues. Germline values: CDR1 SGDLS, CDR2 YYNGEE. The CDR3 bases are TGTGCCAGCAGCGAGCGGGAGCTGGGTTCCGGGGAGCTGTTTTTT. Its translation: CASSERELGSGELFF.

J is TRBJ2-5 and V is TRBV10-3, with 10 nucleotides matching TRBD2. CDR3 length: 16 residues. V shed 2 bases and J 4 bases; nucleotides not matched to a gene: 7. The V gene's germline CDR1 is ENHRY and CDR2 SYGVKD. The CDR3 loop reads CAISERASGSRETQYF. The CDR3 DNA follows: TGTGCCATCAGTGAGAGGGCTAGCGGGAGTAGAGAGACCCAGTACTTC.

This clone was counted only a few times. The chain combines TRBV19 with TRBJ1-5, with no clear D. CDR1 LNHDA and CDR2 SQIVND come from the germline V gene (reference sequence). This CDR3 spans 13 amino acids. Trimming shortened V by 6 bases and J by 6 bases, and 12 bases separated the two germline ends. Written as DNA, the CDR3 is TGTGCCAGTAGGGCATCCTCCGTTCAGCCCCAGCATTTT. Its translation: CASRASSVQPQHF. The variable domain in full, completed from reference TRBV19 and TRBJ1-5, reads DGGITQSPKYLFRKEGQNVTLSCEQNLNHDAMYWYRQDPGQGLRLIYYSQIVNDFQKGDIAEGYSVSREKKESFPLTVTSAQKNPTAFYLCASRASSVQPQHFGDGTRLSIL.